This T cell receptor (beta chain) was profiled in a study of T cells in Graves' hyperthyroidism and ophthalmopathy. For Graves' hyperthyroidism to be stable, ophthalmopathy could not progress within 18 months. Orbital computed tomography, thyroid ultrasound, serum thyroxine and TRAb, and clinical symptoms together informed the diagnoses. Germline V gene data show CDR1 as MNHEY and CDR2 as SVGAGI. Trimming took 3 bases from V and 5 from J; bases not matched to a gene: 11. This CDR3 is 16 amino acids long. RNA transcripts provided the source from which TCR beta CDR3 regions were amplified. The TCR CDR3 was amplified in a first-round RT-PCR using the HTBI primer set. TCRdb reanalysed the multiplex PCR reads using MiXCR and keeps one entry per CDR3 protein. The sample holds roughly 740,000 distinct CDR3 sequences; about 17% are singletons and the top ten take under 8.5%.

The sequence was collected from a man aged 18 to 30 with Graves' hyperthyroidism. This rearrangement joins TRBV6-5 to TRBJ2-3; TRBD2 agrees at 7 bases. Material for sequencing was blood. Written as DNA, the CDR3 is TGTGCCAGCAGTTATAGTAGCGGGTCGGGGGGAGATACGCAGTATTTT. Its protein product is CASSYSSGSGGDTQYF.